The 10 T cell receptor beta chains given below trace back to one sample, sequenced in a study of T cell changes during pregnancy in multiple sclerosis. Some clones are missing from TCRdb's copy, which holds only in-frame ones; the method was immunoSEQ multiplex PCR. The table lists about 83,000 clones, 90% to 95% of them singletons. The sequenced sample was PBMCs, obtained in the first trimester of pregnancy. These receptor sequences come from a female donor in good health, serving as a control in a pregnancy study. Some clones in this sample may be carry-over from other donors' samples.

The V gene is TRBV29-1, the J gene TRBJ1-2; a possible D gene is TRBD1 (5 bases). Trimming shortened V by 8 bases and J by 3 bases, and 13 bases separated the two germline ends. From germline, CDR1 is SQVTM and CDR2 ANQGSEA. The CDR3 is made up of 12 amino acids. The CDR3 DNA reads TGCAGCCCGGGGGAATTGGACTATGGCTACACCTTC. Translating gives CSPGELDYGYTF.

The chain couples TRBV6-1 to TRBJ2-3; 7 bases map to TRBD2. Germline CDR1 MNHNS, CDR2 SASEGT. Trimming at V came to 3 bases and at J to 2 bases, leaving 2 bases not matched to a gene. This CDR3 is built from 14 residues. CDR3 residues: CASSDAGVTDTQYF. The CDR3 DNA follows: TGTGCCAGCAGTGATGCGGGAGTCACAGATACGCAGTATTTT.

The rearrangement uses TRBV5-1 and TRBJ1-3; perhaps TRBD1 as D (5 bases). Trimming pared 4 bases from V and 0 bases from J, leaving 11 bases between. The CDR3 runs 15 residues. Germline values: CDR1 SGHRS, CDR2 YFSETQ. The CDR3 is CASSAREVSGNTIYF. CDR3 DNA sequence: TGCGCCAGCAGCGCCAGGGAAGTCTCTGGAAACACCATATATTTT. The full variable domain, its missing parts supplied by reference TRBV5-1 and TRBJ1-3, is KAGVTQTPRYLIKTRGQQVTLSCSPISGHRSVSWYQQTPGQGLQFLFEYFSETQRNKGNFPGRFSGRQFSNSRSEMNVSTLELGDSALYLCASSAREVSGNTIYFGEGSWLTVV.

The rearrangement links TRBV11-2 to TRBJ2-7; D possibly corresponds to TRBD2 (5 bases). CDR3 length: 14 amino acids. CDR1 is SGHAT, CDR2 FQNNGV, per germline. Deletions cut 4 bases from V and 2 bases from J, with 12 bases between. The DNA of the CDR3 is TGTGCCAGCAGCTCCGGACTGGAGACCTACGAGCAGTACTTC. This codes for CASSSGLETYEQYF.

The V call is TRBV18, the J call TRBJ1-1; D may be TRBD1 (6 bases). The CDR3 runs to 13 residues. Trimming removed 4 bases from V and 11 bases from J, with 17 bases in between. Germline V lookup: CDR1 KGHSH, CDR2 LQKENI. The chain's CDR3 is CASSLRQDLEAFF. The CDR3 DNA reads as TGTGCCAGCTCACTCCGACAGGACTTGGAGGCTTTCTTT. The whole variable domain, remainder taken from reference TRBV18 and TRBJ1-1, is NAGVMQNPRHLVRRRGQEARLRCSPMKGHSHVYWYRQLPEEGLKFMVYLQKENIIDESGMPKERFSAEFPKEGPSILRIQQVVRGDSAAYFCASSLRQDLEAFFGQGTRLTVV.

The chain carries TRBV11-3 and TRBJ2-1, with TRBD2 as a possible D gene (6 bases). V dropped 8 bases and J dropped 1 base, with 12 bases sitting between them. Germline CDR1 SGHNT, CDR2 YENEEA. The CDR3 is made up of 14 amino acids. CDR3 residues: CASSGSHSYNEQFF. CDR3 sequence (DNA): TGTGCCAGCTCCGGGAGCCATTCCTACAATGAGCAGTTCTTC.

V is TRBV7-9 and J is TRBJ2-5; the D gene is possibly TRBD1 (5 bases). CDR3 length equals 14 residues. V shed 1 base and J shed 5 bases, with 11 bases lying between them. From germline, CDR1 is SEHNR and CDR2 FQNEAQ (reference sequence). CDR3 in amino acids: CASSLGGYLETQYF. The CDR3 coding sequence is TGTGCCAGCAGCTTAGGGGGCTATCTGGAGACCCAGTACTTC.

This clone was counted a few times. CDR3 DNA: TGTGCCAGCAGCTTAGGGGGCCGGGATGAGCAGTTCTTC. Encoded protein: CASSLGGRDEQFF. The J gene is TRBJ2-1, the V gene TRBV7-9; tentatively, D is TRBD1 (5 bases). There are 13 residues in the CDR3. Trimming took off 1 base at V and 8 bases at J, with 9 bases between the two ends. Germline assignment: CDR1 SEHNR and CDR2 FQNEAQ (reference sequence).

CDR3 bases: TGTGCCAGTAGTATCGACACGCTAACCTCCTACGAGCAGTACTTC. The encoded protein is CASSIDTLTSYEQYF. The rearrangement joins TRBV19 to TRBJ2-7; D gene uncertain. Germline-derived CDR1 and CDR2 are LNHDA and SQIVND (reference sequence). V lost 3 bases and J lost 0, with 12 bases in between. CDR3 size: 15 residues.

This clone was seen only a few times. The chain has TRBV28 and TRBJ1-6; D is ambiguous. This CDR3 is 13 amino acids long. Germline assignment: CDR1 MDHEN and CDR2 SYDVKM. The V gene lost 7 bases and the J gene lost 7 bases, with 11 bases spanning the gap. The CDR3 region is CASNPTLNSPLHF. In DNA form, the CDR3 reads TGTGCCAGCAATCCTACACTAAATTCACCCCTCCACTTT.